The entry below describes one TCR beta chain. The sample belongs to a study of OX40 agonist ivuxolimab in advanced cancers. As for the study in general: At 0.01 to 10 mg/kg, ivuxolimab was administered intravenously to patients every 2 weeks. Previous treatment with anti-PD-1, anti-PD-L1 or anti-CTLA-4 therapy was allowed; more than 35% had received some.

The assay was immunoSEQ multiplex PCR, and TCRdb's table has in-frame clones only and misses some. The data contain 30,000 or so clones, under 85% of them singletons. J was trimmed by 2 bases and V by 0 bases; bases with no gene match: 5. Per the germline V gene, CDR1 is WSHSY and CDR2 is SAAADI. The length of the CDR3 is 16 residues. This material consisted of CD4+ or CD8+ T cells sorted from blood, taken in a trial of the OX40 agonist ivuxolimab. This chain joins TRBV10-2 and TRBJ2-7; TRBD1 matches at 9 bases. The TCR was taken from an adult with an advanced solid tumor such as melanoma, head and neck, liver or kidney cancer. This CDR3 reads CASSESSRTGAYEQYF. CDR3 DNA: TGCGCCAGCAGTGAGTCGTCTAGGACAGGGGCCTACGAGCAGTACTTC.